Given below is one TCR beta chain in context. Profiled with immunoSEQ multiplex PCR; TCRdb holds only in-frame clones, not every one. This table has tens of thousands of clones, roughly 90% appearing once. This sample is part of a study of T cell changes during pregnancy in multiple sclerosis. This CDR3 is built from 17 residues. CDR1 is KGHSH, CDR2 LQKENI, per germline. Trimming removed 3 bases from V and 3 bases from J; junction bases left unmatched: 12. Sequencing used peripheral blood, obtained in the first trimester of pregnancy. This clonotype was sampled from a female donor in good health, enrolled as a control in a pregnancy study. The rearrangement joins TRBV18 to TRBJ1-2, with 8 bases that match TRBD1. CDR3 in DNA: TGTGCCAGCTCACCCTCCTTCCTTGACAGGGGATACTATGGCTACACCTTC. It specifies CASSPSFLDRGYYGYTF.